In this sample, the clone carrying this TCR beta chain turned up once. iRepertoire HTBI primers and Arm-PCR of CDR3 regions built TCR beta libraries. TCRdb analysed the multiplex PCR reads with MiXCR anew, one entry per CDR3 protein. The table lists around 400,000 distinct CDR3 sequences, 14% to 15% of them singletons. The data are from a study of regulatory T cells in long-lasting Graves disease. The germline V gene has CDR1 LNHNV and CDR2 YYDKDF (reference sequence). The CDR3 consists of 14 residues. Trimming left V 0 bases short and J 4 bases short, with 6 bases between. Described time point: newly diagnosed GD, antithyroid drugs for less than 3 months. Scientists built the TCR library using RNA that was extracted from PBMCs. Graves' disease diagnoses used American Thyroid Association guidelines. Staff took approximately 8.7 milliliters of peripheral blood and put it into EDTA tubes. These data were also reused for a study on T cells in Graves' hyperthyroidism and ophthalmopathy.

This rearrangement joins TRBV15 to TRBJ1-4; unclear D gene. The sequence was collected from a woman in her thirties or forties with Graves disease. The sample consisted of peripheral blood mononuclear cells (PBMCs), taken at new diagnosis, from a patient treated with antithyroid drugs. The CDR3 DNA follows: TGTGCCACCAGCAGAGACTTGAGTAATGAAAAACTGTTTTTT. This gives the protein CATSRDLSNEKLFF.